Below, 11 T cell receptor beta chains from the same sample are listed, as sequenced in a study of cytomegalovirus exposure and HLA in healthy donors. The PCR contained 60 Vbeta and 13 Jbeta primers. Sequencing used immunoSEQ multiplex PCR; TCRdb keeps in-frame clones, though not all of them. Of about 180,000 clones in the sample, around 80% were seen once. The sequencing input was PBMCs. Source of these receptors: a woman aged 25 to 39 in good health and CMV-seropositive.

This rearrangement joins TRBV7-9 to TRBJ2-2, with D perhaps TRBD2 (6 bases). The CDR3 length is 14 residues. The V end was cut by 1 base, the J end by 5 bases, with 8 bases between. Germline loops: CDR1 SEHNR, CDR2 FQNEAQ (reference sequence). The CDR3 nucleotides are TGTGCCAGCAGCTTAGGTCGGGGGACCGGGGAGCTGTTTTTT. Protein sequence: CASSLGRGTGELFF.

This sequence joins TRBV25-1 and TRBJ2-1; TRBD1 aligns across 7 bases. The CDR3 has 14 amino acids. Germline V CDR1 and CDR2: MGHDK, SYGVNS. The trim removed 2 bases at V and 8 bases at J, leaving 6 bases unmatched. CDR3 region: CASSEIGGLHEQFF. DNA for the CDR3: TGTGCCAGCAGTGAAATAGGGGGCTTACATGAGCAGTTCTTC. Together with reference TRBV25-1 and TRBJ2-1, the CDR3 gives the full variable domain: EADIYQTPRYLVIGTGKKITLECSQTMGHDKMYWYQQDPGMELHLIHYSYGVNSTEKGDLSSESTVSRIRTEHFPLTLESARPSHTSQYLCASSEIGGLHEQFFGPGTRLTVL.

This chain links TRBV11-3 with TRBJ1-4, with a weak D call TRBD1 (6 bases). CDR1 and CDR2 from the germline V gene are SGHNT and YENEEA. The CDR3 is 13 residues long. Trimming stripped 6 bases from V and 8 bases from J, with 13 bases between. Here the CDR3 reads CASRIRGTEKLFF. Written as DNA, the CDR3 is TGTGCCAGCAGGATCAGGGGTACAGAAAAACTGTTTTTT.

The chain combines TRBV4-3 with TRBJ2-7, with TRBD2 identical over 10 bases. The CDR3 loop spans 15 amino acids. Germline V gene data show CDR1 as LGHNA and CDR2 as YSLEER. The V gene end was trimmed by 4 bases and the J gene end by 2 bases; junction bases not matched to a gene: 5. DNA for the CDR3: TGCGCCAGCAGCCCGGGGACTAGCGCTGCCTACGAGCAGTACTTC. Translation: CASSPGTSAAYEQYF.

The chain carries TRBV9 and TRBJ1-2; TRBD1 matches at 10 bases. The germline V gene encodes CDR1 SGDLS and CDR2 YYNGEE. The CDR3 has 15 amino acids. With V trimmed by 0 bases and J by 4 bases, 3 bases remained unmatched. This chain's CDR3 is CASSVEGQGRYGYTF. CDR3 coding DNA: TGTGCCAGCAGCGTAGAGGGACAGGGGCGCTATGGCTACACCTTC.

The chain has TRBV27 and TRBJ2-3; 9 bases match TRBD2. The V and J ends lost 5 bases and 6 bases, in that order; junction bases with no gene match: 9. The CDR3 runs 15 residues. Germline-derived CDR1 and CDR2 are MNHEY and SMNVEV (reference sequence). CDR3 DNA sequence: TGTGCCAGCAGTGACGCGGGGGGGCCTCTTGATACGCAGTATTTT. Translating it yields CASSDAGGPLDTQYF.

The rearrangement uses TRBV6-1 and TRBJ2-1; TRBD2 matches 8 bases. CDR1 is MNHNS and CDR2 is SASEGT in the germline V gene. V lost 5 bases, J lost 4 bases, and 7 bases stayed unmatched. The CDR3 is 15 amino acids. The CDR3 sequence: CASSNPAGGYNEQFF. The CDR3 DNA follows: TGTGCCAGCAGTAACCCTGCGGGGGGTTACAATGAGCAGTTCTTC.

The rearrangement uses TRBV10-1 and TRBJ1-4; possibly TRBD1 for D (5 bases). The CDR3 is 19 amino acids. Per germline, CDR1 WNHNN and CDR2 SYGVQD (reference sequence). V was clipped by 4 bases and J by 0 bases, with 21 bases between them. The CDR3 loop reads CASSGIKGNPVATNEKLFF. The CDR3 coding sequence is TGCGCCAGCAGTGGAATTAAGGGGAATCCGGTTGCAACTAATGAAAAACTGTTTTTT.

Note on this clone: The junction departs from the called germline gene at one end, perhaps through a read error. The chain combines TRBV7-9 with TRBJ2-1; the match to TRBD2 covers 11 bases. Per germline, CDR1 SEHNR and CDR2 FQNEAQ (reference sequence). This CDR3 comprises 17 residues. The CDR3 DNA reads TGTGCCGGCAGCTTAGTTGGGACTAGCGGATACTACAATGAGCAGTTCTTC. Its translation: CAGSLVGTSGYYNEQFF.

Of note for this clone: Germline is not matched at one junction end, which may reflect a read error. The V and J genes are TRBV30 and TRBJ2-3; a weak D match, TRBD1 (6 bases). The CDR3 spans 11 residues. CDR1 is GTSNPN and CDR2 is SVGIG in the germline V gene (reference sequence). This CDR3 reads CAWSGTATQYF. In nucleotides, the CDR3 is TGTGCCTGGAGTGGGACAGCTACGCAGTATTTT.

This clone was seen a few times. The chain combines TRBV7-8 with TRBJ1-1, with D possibly being TRBD1 (5 bases). The germline V and J ends were trimmed by 8 bases and 8 bases, with 21 bases remaining between them. Germline assignment: CDR1 SGHVS and CDR2 FQNEAQ. The CDR3 runs to 14 residues. CDR3 DNA sequence: TGTGCCAGCCGGGCGGAGGGGTGGCCCAAGGAAGCTTTCTTT. Amino acids: CASRAEGWPKEAFF.